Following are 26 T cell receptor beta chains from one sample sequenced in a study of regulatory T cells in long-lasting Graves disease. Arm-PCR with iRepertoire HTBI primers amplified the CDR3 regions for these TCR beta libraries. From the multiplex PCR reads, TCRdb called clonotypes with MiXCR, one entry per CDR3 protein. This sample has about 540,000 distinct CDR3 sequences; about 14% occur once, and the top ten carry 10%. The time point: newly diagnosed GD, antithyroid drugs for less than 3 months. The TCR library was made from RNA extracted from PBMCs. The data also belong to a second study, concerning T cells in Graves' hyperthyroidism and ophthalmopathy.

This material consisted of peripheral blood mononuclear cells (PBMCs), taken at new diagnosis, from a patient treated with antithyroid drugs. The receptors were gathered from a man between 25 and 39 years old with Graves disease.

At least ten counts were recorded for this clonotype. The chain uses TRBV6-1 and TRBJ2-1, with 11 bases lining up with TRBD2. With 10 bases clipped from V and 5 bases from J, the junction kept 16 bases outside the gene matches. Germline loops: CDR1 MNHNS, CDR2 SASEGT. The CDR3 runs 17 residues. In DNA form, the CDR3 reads TGTGCCACCCGAGACCCCGCCGGGACTAGCGGAGACAATGAGCAGTTCTTC. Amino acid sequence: CATRDPAGTSGDNEQFF.

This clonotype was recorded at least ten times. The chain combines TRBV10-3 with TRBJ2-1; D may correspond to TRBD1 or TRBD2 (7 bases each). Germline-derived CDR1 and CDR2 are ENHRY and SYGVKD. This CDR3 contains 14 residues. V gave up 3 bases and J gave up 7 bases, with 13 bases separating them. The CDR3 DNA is TGTGCCATCAGTGATTCCAGGGGGGGGAATGAGCAGTTCTTC. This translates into CAISDSRGGNEQFF.

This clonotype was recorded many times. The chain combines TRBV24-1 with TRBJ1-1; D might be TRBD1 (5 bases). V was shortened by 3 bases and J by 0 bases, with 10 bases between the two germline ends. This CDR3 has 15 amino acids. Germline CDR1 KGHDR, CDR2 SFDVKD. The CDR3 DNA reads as TGTGCCACCAGTGATAAGACAGTTATGAACACTGAAGCTTTCTTT. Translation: CATSDKTVMNTEAFF.

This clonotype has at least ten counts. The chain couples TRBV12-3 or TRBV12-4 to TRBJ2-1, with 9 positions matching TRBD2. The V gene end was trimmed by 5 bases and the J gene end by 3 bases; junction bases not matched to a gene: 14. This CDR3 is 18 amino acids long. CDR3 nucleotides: TGTGCCAGCAGTACATTAGCCCGGACTAGCGCCAGCTACAATGAGCAGTTCTTC. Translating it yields CASSTLARTSASYNEQFF.

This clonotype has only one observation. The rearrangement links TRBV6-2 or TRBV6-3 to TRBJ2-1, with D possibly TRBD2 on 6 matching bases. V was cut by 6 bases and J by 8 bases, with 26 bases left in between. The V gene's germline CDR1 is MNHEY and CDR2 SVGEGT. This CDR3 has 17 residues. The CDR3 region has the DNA TGTGCCAGCAGCCAAGTTAGGGTTCGGGAGTCGTACGATGAGCAGTTCTTC. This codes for CASSQVRVRESYDEQFF.

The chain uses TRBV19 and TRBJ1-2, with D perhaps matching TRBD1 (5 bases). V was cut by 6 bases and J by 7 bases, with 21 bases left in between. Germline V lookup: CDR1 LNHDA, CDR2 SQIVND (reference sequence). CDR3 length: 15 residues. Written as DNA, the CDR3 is TGTGCCAGTAGCAACGACCTCCTCGGGGCCCTTGGCTACACCTTC. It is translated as CASSNDLLGALGYTF. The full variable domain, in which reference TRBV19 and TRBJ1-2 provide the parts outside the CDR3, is DGGITQSPKYLFRKEGQNVTLSCEQNLNHDAMYWYRQDPGQGLRLIYYSQIVNDFQKGDIAEGYSVSREKKESFPLTVTSAQKNPTAFYLCASSNDLLGALGYTFGSGTRLTVV.

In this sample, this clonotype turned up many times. CDR3: CASSPGQRSYGYTF. The CDR3 coding sequence is TGTGCCAGCAGCCCGGGACAGCGGAGTTATGGCTACACCTTC. The chain is built from TRBV27 and TRBJ1-2; 7 bases line up with TRBD1. The V gene end was trimmed by 6 bases and the J gene end by 5 bases; junction bases not matched to a gene: 9. The length of the CDR3 is 14 residues. CDR1 is MNHEY, CDR2 SMNVEV, per germline (reference sequence).

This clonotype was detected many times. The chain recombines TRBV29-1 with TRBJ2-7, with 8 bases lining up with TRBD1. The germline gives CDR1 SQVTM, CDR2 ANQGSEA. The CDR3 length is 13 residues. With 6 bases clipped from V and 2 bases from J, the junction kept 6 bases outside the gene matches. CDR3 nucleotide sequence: TGCAGCGTAGCCGCAGGGGGCGCCTACGAGCAGTACTTC. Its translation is CSVAAGGAYEQYF.

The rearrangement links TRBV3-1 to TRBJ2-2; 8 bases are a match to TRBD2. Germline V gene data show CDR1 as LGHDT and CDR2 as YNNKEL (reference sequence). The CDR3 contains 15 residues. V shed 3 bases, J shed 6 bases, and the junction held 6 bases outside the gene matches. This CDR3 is CASSQEAGVAGELFF. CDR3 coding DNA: TGTGCCAGCAGCCAGGAAGCGGGAGTTGCCGGGGAGCTGTTTTTT.

The DNA for the CDR3 is TGTGCCAGTAGTAGCCCCAGGGACAGGGGACATTACAATGAGCAGTTCTTC. Its protein product is CASSSPRDRGHYNEQFF. The chain uses TRBV19 and TRBJ2-1, with TRBD1 identical over 10 bases. The V gene end was trimmed by 4 bases and the J gene end by 4 bases; junction bases not matched to a gene: 10. This CDR3 is 17 amino acids long. The germline V gene has CDR1 LNHDA and CDR2 SQIVND (reference sequence).

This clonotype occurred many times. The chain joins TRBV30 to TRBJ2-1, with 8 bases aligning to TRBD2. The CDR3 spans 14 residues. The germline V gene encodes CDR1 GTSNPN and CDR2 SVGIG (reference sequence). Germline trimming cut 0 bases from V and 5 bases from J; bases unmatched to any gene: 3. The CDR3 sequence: CAWSVDGGDNEQFF. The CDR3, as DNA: TGTGCCTGGAGTGTAGACGGGGGGGACAATGAGCAGTTCTTC.

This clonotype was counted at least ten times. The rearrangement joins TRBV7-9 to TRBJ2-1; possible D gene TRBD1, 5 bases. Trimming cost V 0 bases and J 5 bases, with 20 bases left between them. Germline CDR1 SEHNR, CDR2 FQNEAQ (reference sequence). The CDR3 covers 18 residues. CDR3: CASSLAGPVARVDNEQFF. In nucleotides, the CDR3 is TGTGCCAGCAGCTTAGCGGGCCCAGTCGCCAGGGTAGACAATGAGCAGTTCTTC.

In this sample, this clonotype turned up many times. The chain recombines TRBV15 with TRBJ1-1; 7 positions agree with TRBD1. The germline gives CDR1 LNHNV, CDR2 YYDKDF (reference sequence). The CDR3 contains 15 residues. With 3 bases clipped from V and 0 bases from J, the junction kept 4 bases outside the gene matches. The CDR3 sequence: CATSRGQNMNTEAFF. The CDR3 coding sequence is TGTGCCACCAGCAGGGGACAGAACATGAACACTGAAGCTTTCTTT.

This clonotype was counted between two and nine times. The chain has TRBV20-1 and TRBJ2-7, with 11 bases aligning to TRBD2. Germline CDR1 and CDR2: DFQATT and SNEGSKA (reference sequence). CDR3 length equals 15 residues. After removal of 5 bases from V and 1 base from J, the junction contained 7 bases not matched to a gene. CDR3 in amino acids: CSAPPRLAGSYEQYF. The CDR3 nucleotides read TGCAGTGCTCCCCCCCGACTAGCGGGGTCCTACGAGCAGTACTTC.

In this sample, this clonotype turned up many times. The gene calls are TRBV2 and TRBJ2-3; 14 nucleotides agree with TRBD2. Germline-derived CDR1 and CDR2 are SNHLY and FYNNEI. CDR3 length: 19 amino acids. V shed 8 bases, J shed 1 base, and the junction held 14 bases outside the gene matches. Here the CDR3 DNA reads TGTGCCAGCGTACCCTCGACTAGCGGGAGGGATAGGGGCACAGATACGCAGTATTTT. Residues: CASVPSTSGRDRGTDTQYF.

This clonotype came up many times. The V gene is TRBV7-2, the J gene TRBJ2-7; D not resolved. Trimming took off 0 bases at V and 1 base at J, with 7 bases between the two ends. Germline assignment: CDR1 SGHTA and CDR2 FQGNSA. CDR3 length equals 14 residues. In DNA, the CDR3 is TGTGCCAGCAGCTTAGCGTGGGCGTCCTACGAGCAGTACTTC. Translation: CASSLAWASYEQYF.

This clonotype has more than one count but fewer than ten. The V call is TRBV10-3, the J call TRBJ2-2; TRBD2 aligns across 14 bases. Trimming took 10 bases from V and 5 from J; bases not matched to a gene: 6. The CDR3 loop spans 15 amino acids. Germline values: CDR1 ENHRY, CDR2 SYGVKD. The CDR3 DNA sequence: TGTGCCACAAGGACTAGCGGGAGGCAGACCGGGGAGCTGTTTTTT. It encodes CATRTSGRQTGELFF.

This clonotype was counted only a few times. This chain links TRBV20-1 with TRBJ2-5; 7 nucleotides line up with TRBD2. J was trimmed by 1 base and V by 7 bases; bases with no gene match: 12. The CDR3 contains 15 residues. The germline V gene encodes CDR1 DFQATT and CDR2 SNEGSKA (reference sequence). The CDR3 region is CSVLPPGRRQETQYF. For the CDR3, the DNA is TGCAGTGTTCTCCCTCCCGGGAGGCGCCAAGAGACCCAGTACTTC.

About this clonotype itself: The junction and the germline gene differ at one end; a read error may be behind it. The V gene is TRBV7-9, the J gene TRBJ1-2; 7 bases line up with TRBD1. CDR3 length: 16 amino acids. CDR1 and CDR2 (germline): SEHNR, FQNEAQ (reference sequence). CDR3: CTSSFFQGETNYGYTF. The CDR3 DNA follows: TGTACCAGCAGCTTTTTCCAGGGGGAGACTAACTATGGCTACACCTTC. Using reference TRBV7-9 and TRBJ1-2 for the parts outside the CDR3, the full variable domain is DTGVSQNPRHKITKRGQNVTFRCDPISEHNRLYWYRQTLGQGPEFLTYFQNEAQLEKSRLLSDRFSAERPKGSFSTLEIQRTEQGDSAMYLCTSSFFQGETNYGYTFGSGTRLTVV.

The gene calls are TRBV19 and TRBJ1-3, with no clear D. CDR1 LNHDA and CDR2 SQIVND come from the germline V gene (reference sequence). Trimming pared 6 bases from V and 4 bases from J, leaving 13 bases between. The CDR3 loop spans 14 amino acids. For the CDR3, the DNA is TGTGCCAGTAGCTCCGGGCAGACGGGAAACACCATATATTTT. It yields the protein CASSSGQTGNTIYF.

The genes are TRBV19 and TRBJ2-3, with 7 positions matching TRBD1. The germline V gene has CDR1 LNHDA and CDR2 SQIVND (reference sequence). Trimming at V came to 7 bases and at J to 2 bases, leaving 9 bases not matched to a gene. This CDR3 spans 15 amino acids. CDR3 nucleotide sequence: TGTGCCAGTACCCGGAGCAGGGGGTACACAGATACGCAGTATTTT. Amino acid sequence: CASTRSRGYTDTQYF. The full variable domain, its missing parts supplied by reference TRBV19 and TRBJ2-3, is DGGITQSPKYLFRKEGQNVTLSCEQNLNHDAMYWYRQDPGQGLRLIYYSQIVNDFQKGDIAEGYSVSREKKESFPLTVTSAQKNPTAFYLCASTRSRGYTDTQYFGPGTRLTVL.

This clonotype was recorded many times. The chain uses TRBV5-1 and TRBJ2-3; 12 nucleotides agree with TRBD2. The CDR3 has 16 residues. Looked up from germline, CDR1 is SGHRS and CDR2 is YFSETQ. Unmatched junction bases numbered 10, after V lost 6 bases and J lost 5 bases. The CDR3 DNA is TGCGCCAGCATCGCGACTAGCGGGGGAGGAGGAGATACGCAGTATTTT. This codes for CASIATSGGGGDTQYF.

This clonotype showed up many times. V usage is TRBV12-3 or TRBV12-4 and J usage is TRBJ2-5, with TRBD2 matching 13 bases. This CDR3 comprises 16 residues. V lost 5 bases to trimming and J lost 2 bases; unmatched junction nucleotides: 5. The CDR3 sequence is CASSPGTSGTQETQYF. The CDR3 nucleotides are TGTGCCAGCAGTCCCGGGACTAGCGGGACGCAAGAGACCCAGTACTTC.

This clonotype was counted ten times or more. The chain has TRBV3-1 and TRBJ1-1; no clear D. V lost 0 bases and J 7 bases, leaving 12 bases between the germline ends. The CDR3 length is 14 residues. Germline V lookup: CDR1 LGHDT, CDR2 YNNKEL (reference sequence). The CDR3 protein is CASSQDSGRNEAFF. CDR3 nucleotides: TGTGCCAGCAGCCAAGATAGCGGGCGGAATGAAGCTTTCTTT.

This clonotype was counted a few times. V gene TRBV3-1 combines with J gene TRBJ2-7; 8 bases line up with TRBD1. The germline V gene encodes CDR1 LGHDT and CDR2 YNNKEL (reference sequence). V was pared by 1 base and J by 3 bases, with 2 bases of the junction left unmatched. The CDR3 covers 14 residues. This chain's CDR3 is CASSQVDRVYEQYF. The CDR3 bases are TGTGCCAGCAGCCAAGTGGACAGGGTCTACGAGCAGTACTTC.

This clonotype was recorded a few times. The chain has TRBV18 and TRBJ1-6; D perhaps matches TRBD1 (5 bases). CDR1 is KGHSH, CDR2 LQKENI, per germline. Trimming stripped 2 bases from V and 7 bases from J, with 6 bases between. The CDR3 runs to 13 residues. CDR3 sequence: CASSPGGNSPLHF. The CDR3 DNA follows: TGTGCCAGCTCACCAGGGGGGAATTCACCCCTCCACTTT.